Listed below are T cell receptor beta chains from one sample, sequenced in a study of vaccination effects on CD4 cells after COVID-19. These TCRs' antigens remain unknown. Produced via immunoSEQ multiplex PCR; TCRdb's table is partial and in-frame only. The sample has 35,000 to 55,000 clones; around 76% are singletons. This sample comprised CD4+ T cells from PBMCs cultured without peptide, obtained after COVID-19 vaccination. The receptor set was obtained from a human donor who had a prior SARS-CoV-2 infection. Both conserved end residues are part of each CDR3. Each record gives: V gene, D gene, J gene, clone size, CDR3 protein, CDR3 DNA. A D gene is named only where the DNA matches it firmly. Clone sizes are given selectively: once, few, many, or a class where the clone is expanded.

V: TRBV9; D: .; J: TRBJ2-3; size: .; CDR3: CASSYSTDTQYF; DNA: TGTGCCAGCAGCTATAGCACAGATACGCAGTATTTT
V: TRBV7-6; D: .; J: TRBJ2-5; size: .; CDR3: CASSSTRGGETQYF; DNA: TGTGCCAGCAGTTCGACTAGGGGTGGCGAGACCCAGTACTTC
V: TRBV3-1/TRBV3-2; D: .; J: TRBJ2-5; size: .; CDR3: CASSQDWVAETQYF; DNA: TGTGCCAGCAGCCAAGATTGGGTAGCGGAGACCCAGTACTTC
V: TRBV5-4; D: TRBD1; J: TRBJ2-7; size: .; CDR3: CASSSGQGSGSYEQYF; DNA: TGTGCCAGCAGCTCCGGACAGGGTAGCGGCTCCTACGAGCAGTACTTC
V: TRBV7-9; D: TRBD2; J: TRBJ2-1; size: once; CDR3: CASTYWTSGADEQFF; DNA: TGTGCCAGCACGTACTGGACTAGCGGGGCCGATGAGCAGTTCTTC
V: TRBV2; D: .; J: TRBJ2-5; size: few; CDR3: CASSLNVGETQYF; DNA: TGTGCCAGCAGTCTTAATGTGGGAGAGACCCAGTACTTC
V: TRBV7-2; D: TRBD2; J: TRBJ2-5; size: .; CDR3: CASSHLSGGSGETQYF; DNA: TGTGCCAGCAGCCACCTCTCGGGGGGGTCCGGAGAGACCCAGTACTTC
V: TRBV4-1; D: .; J: TRBJ2-3; size: .; CDR3: CASSQEHGTDTQYF; DNA: TGCGCCAGCAGCCAAGAGCACGGCACAGATACGCAGTATTTT
V: TRBV7-3; D: .; J: TRBJ2-3; size: once; CDR3: CASSYRGLGADTQYF; DNA: TGTGCCAGCAGCTACCGGGGGCTTGGGGCAGATACGCAGTATTTT
V: TRBV28; D: .; J: TRBJ1-5; size: once; CDR3: CANGNSNQPQHF; DNA: TGTGCCAACGGGAATAGCAATCAGCCCCAGCATTTT
V: TRBV19; D: TRBD2; J: TRBJ2-1; size: few; CDR3: CASSTLIAGLSYNEQFF; DNA: TGTGCCAGTAGTACACTAATAGCGGGACTCTCCTACAATGAGCAGTTCTTC
V: TRBV5-4; D: .; J: TRBJ2-3; size: once; CDR3: CASSLLNGDTQYF; DNA: TGTGCCAGCAGCCTCTTGAACGGAGATACGCAGTATTTT
V: TRBV28; D: .; J: TRBJ2-5; size: .; CDR3: CASNHRRNQETQYF; DNA: TGTGCCAGCAATCACAGGAGAAACCAAGAGACCCAGTACTTC
V: TRBV6-5; D: .; J: TRBJ1-5; size: .; CDR3: CASISGAASQPQHF; DNA: TGTGCCAGCATCTCAGGGGCGGCCAGTCAGCCCCAGCATTTT
V: TRBV30; D: TRBD1; J: TRBJ2-1; size: .; CDR3: CAFKVGGSVYEQFF; DNA: TGTGCCTTCAAGGTAGGGGGCTCAGTCTATGAGCAGTTCTTC
V: TRBV24-1; D: .; J: TRBJ1-2; size: .; CDR3: CATSDVYYGYTF; DNA: TGTGCCACCAGTGACGTTTACTATGGCTACACCTTC
V: TRBV15; D: .; J: TRBJ1-1; size: .; CDR3: CATSVDHTEAFF; DNA: TGTGCCACCAGCGTTGATCACACTGAAGCTTTCTTT
V: TRBV10-3; D: .; J: TRBJ2-1; size: .; CDR3: CAISGRGLADHNEQFF; DNA: TGTGCCATCAGTGGGCGGGGGCTAGCGGATCACAATGAGCAGTTCTTC
V: TRBV11-2; D: .; J: TRBJ2-3; size: once; CDR3: CASSLGLMEGDTQYF; DNA: TGTGCCAGCAGCTTAGGTTTGATGGAGGGAGATACGCAGTATTTT
V: TRBV4-3; D: .; J: TRBJ1-1; size: .; CDR3: CASSQEGANLNTEAFF; DNA: TGCGCCAGCAGCCAAGAGGGTGCCAATTTGAACACTGAAGCTTTCTTT
V: TRBV5-1; D: .; J: TRBJ1-6; size: .; CDR3: CASSLTRGRSPLHF; DNA: TGCGCCAGCAGCCTGACACGGGGACGTTCACCCCTCCACTTT
V: TRBV2; D: .; J: TRBJ1-4; size: .; CDR3: CASKDGAYSEKLFF; DNA: TGTGCCAGCAAGGATGGGGCATATAGTGAAAAACTGTTTTTT
V: TRBV27; D: TRBD1; J: TRBJ2-5; size: once; CDR3: CASSLKGATWETQYF; DNA: TGTGCCAGCAGTTTAAAGGGGGCGACCTGGGAGACCCAGTACTTC
V: TRBV25-1; D: .; J: TRBJ2-1; size: .; CDR3: CASSESGTLKNEQFF; DNA: TGTGCCAGCAGTGAATCTGGGACTCTTAAGAATGAGCAGTTCTTC
V: TRBV4-2; D: TRBD2; J: TRBJ2-5; size: .; CDR3: CASSQGLAGEETQYF; DNA: TGTGCCAGCAGCCAGGGACTAGCGGGAGAGGAGACCCAGTACTTC
V: TRBV5-1; D: .; J: TRBJ2-1; size: .; CDR3: CASSLVERQFF; DNA: TGCGCCAGCAGCTTGGTCGAAAGGCAATTCTTC
V: TRBV11-2; D: TRBD2; J: TRBJ2-1; size: .; CDR3: CASSLGWLADTSYNEQFF; DNA: TGTGCCAGCAGCTTAGGTTGGCTAGCGGACACCTCCTACAATGAGCAGTTCTTC
V: TRBV29-1; D: .; J: TRBJ2-5; size: .; CDR3: CSVKAGEETQYF; DNA: TGCAGCGTTAAGGCAGGTGAAGAGACCCAGTACTTC
V: TRBV5-6; D: TRBD2; J: TRBJ2-1; size: .; CDR3: CASSWGLAGGGEQFF; DNA: TGTGCCAGCAGTTGGGGGCTAGCGGGAGGAGGTGAGCAGTTCTTC
V: TRBV23-1; D: .; J: TRBJ1-6; size: .; CDR3: CAIRADGCNSPLHF; DNA: TGCGCCATTAGGGCGGACGGTTGTAATTCACCCCTCCACTTT
V: TRBV5-1; D: .; J: TRBJ1-1; size: .; CDR3: CASTTNTGNTEAFF; DNA: TGCGCCAGCACCACCAACACCGGGAACACTGAAGCTTTCTTT
V: TRBV11-2; D: .; J: TRBJ2-5; size: once; CDR3: CASSPQVQETQYF; DNA: TGTGCCAGCAGCCCACAGGTCCAAGAGACCCAGTACTTC
V: TRBV3-1/TRBV3-2; D: .; J: TRBJ1-5; size: .; CDR3: CASSQAQGNQPQHF; DNA: TGTGCCAGCAGCCAAGCGCAGGGCAATCAGCCCCAGCATTTT
V: TRBV4-1; D: TRBD1; J: TRBJ1-2; size: .; CDR3: CASSHPGQVEGYTF; DNA: TGCGCCAGCAGCCACCCCGGACAGGTCGAGGGCTACACCTTC
V: TRBV18; D: .; J: TRBJ2-3; size: .; CDR3: CASTSTDTQYF; DNA: TGTGCCAGCACGAGCACAGATACGCAGTATTTT
V: TRBV5-1; D: .; J: TRBJ1-2; size: .; CDR3: CASSPDRLNYGYTF; DNA: TGCGCCAGCAGCCCGGACAGACTTAACTATGGCTACACCTTC
V: TRBV24-1; D: TRBD2; J: TRBJ2-3; size: .; CDR3: CATSDPGGTGGSTDTQYF; DNA: TGTGCCACCAGTGACCCCGGTGGGACGGGAGGCAGCACAGATACGCAGTATTTT
V: TRBV4-2; D: .; J: TRBJ2-1; size: .; CDR3: CASSPDLVVQFF; DNA: TGTGCCAGCAGCCCCGACCTTGTTGTACAGTTCTTC
V: TRBV5-6; D: .; J: TRBJ2-2; size: .; CDR3: CASSLSATGELFF; DNA: TGTGCCAGCAGCTTGAGTGCTACCGGGGAGCTGTTTTTT
V: TRBV3-1/TRBV3-2; D: .; J: TRBJ2-3; size: .; CDR3: CASSQRLSLDGQILDTQYF; DNA: TGTGCCAGCAGCCAGCGACTTAGCCTAGACGGACAGATCCTGGATACGCAGTATTTT
V: TRBV7-2; D: .; J: TRBJ1-5; size: medium-sized; CDR3: CASSSGTRENQPQHF; DNA: TGTGCCAGCAGCTCCGGGACAAGGGAAAATCAGCCCCAGCATTTT
V: TRBV3-1/TRBV3-2; D: .; J: TRBJ2-5; size: .; CDR3: CASSQWTLLDPETQYF; DNA: TGTGCCAGCAGCCAATGGACGCTTTTGGACCCAGAGACCCAGTACTTC
V: TRBV7-9; D: .; J: TRBJ1-1; size: once; CDR3: CASSFSGDTEAFF; DNA: TGTGCCAGCAGCTTTTCCGGGGACACTGAAGCTTTCTTT
V: TRBV7-2; D: .; J: TRBJ1-5; size: .; CDR3: CASSLGRGQPQHF; DNA: TGTGCCAGCAGCTTAGGTCGGGGGCAGCCCCAGCATTTT
V: TRBV27; D: TRBD1; J: TRBJ2-3; size: .; CDR3: CASSVLGETGAASSTDTQYF; DNA: TGTGCCAGCAGTGTTTTGGGGGAGACAGGGGCGGCCTCTAGCACAGATACGCAGTATTTT